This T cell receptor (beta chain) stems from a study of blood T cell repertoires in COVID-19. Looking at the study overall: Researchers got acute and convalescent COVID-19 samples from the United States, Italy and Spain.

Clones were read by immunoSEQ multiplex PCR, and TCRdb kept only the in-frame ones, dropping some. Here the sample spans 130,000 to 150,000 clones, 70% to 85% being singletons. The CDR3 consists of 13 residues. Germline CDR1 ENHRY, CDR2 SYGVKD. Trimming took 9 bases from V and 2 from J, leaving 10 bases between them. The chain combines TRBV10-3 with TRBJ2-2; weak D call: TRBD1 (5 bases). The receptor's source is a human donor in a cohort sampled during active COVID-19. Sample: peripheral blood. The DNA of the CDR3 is TGTGCCATTCAGGACATAAACACCGGGGAGCTGTTTTTT. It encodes CAIQDINTGELFF.